This note documents a single T cell receptor (beta chain) sequence. Per the original data handling: Amplified reference gene primers provided the basis for estimating nucleated cell counts. The data were produced by immunoSEQ multiplex PCR, yet TCRdb's version contains in-frame clones alone and is incomplete. Clonal size and the V and J genes are those of that table, whereas D and trimming came from the DNA. The sample contains around 63,000 clones, roughly 88% of which appear only once. Looked up from germline, CDR1 is KGHSH and CDR2 is LQKENI. The CDR3 extends over 13 amino acids. Trimming cost V 5 bases and J 5 bases, with 7 bases left between them. These data belong to a study of blood T cell repertoires in COVID-19. Study context: Samples representing acute and convalescent COVID-19 were sourced from the United States, Italy and Spain. From T cells, B-cell-depleted T cells, or PBMCs came the material, which was cDNA or gDNA.

The sample taken for sequencing was peripheral blood. The chain joins TRBV18 to TRBJ1-6, with a weak D call TRBD1 (5 bases). The clonotype was recovered from a woman in her sixties or seventies with acute or convalescent COVID-19. The CDR3 loop is CASSEQDNSPLHF. The CDR3 bases are TGTGCCAGCTCAGAACAGGATAATTCACCCCTCCACTTT.